This entry lists 26 T cell receptor beta chains sequenced from one sample in a study of STAT5B mutations in CD4+ large granular lymphocyte leukemia. Sequenced by immunoSEQ multiplex PCR; TCRdb stores in-frame clones only, minus some. This sample has approximately 52,000 clones; about three quarters occur once, and the top ten carry less than 2%. The sample taken for sequencing was CD4+ T cells from blood buffy coats. The receptors shown here come from a human donor in good health.

The V and J genes are TRBV18 and TRBJ2-1; D unresolved. Germline V gene data show CDR1 as KGHSH and CDR2 as LQKENI. Trimming shortened V by 1 base and J by 7 bases, and 5 bases separated the two germline ends. The CDR3 loop spans 12 amino acids. The CDR3 coding sequence is TGTGCCAGCTCACCACAGGGAAATGAGCAGTTCTTC. Translation gives CASSPQGNEQFF.

This clone was detected only once. The V call is TRBV18, the J call TRBJ1-5; D is unresolved. The V and J ends lost 1 base and 0 bases respectively, with 7 bases between them. Germline loops: CDR1 KGHSH, CDR2 LQKENI. The CDR3 has 15 residues. The CDR3 region has the DNA TGTGCCAGCTCACCACTAGGCCATAGCAATCAGCCCCAGCATTTT. Encoded protein: CASSPLGHSNQPQHF.

CDR3 DNA sequence: TGTGCCAGCAGCCAGCGGGGGGCAACTAATGAAAAACTGTTTTTT. As protein: CASSQRGATNEKLFF. The J gene is TRBJ1-4, the V gene TRBV7-2, with TRBD1 as a possible D gene (5 bases). The CDR3 is made up of 15 amino acids. Germline V lookup: CDR1 SGHTA, CDR2 FQGNSA. V was clipped by 5 bases and J by 0 bases, with 10 bases between them.

This clone was observed a few times. This chain links TRBV6-1 with TRBJ1-1, with D unresolved. The CDR3 runs to 13 residues. V was cut by 1 base and J by 5 bases, with 8 bases left in between. The germline gives CDR1 MNHNS, CDR2 SASEGT. In DNA form, the CDR3 reads TGTGCCAGCAGTGAAGTCTGGTGGACTGAAGCTTTCTTT. The encoded protein is CASSEVWWTEAFF.

This clone was counted between two and nine times. The V call is TRBV19, the J call TRBJ2-5; 10 bases line up with TRBD1. This CDR3 contains 15 residues. The V gene end was trimmed by 7 bases and the J gene end by 5 bases; junction bases not matched to a gene: 10. Germline-derived CDR1 and CDR2 are LNHDA and SQIVND (reference sequence). CDR3 sequence (DNA): TGTGCCAGTACCCAGACAGGGGGCGGCTTGGAGACCCAGTACTTC. Translated: CASTQTGGGLETQYF.

This clone has only a few counts. This sequence joins TRBV28 and TRBJ1-4; D is perhaps TRBD1 (6 bases). CDR1 is MDHEN, CDR2 SYDVKM, per germline. V shed 3 bases and J shed 8 bases, with 13 bases lying between them. This CDR3 comprises 14 residues. CDR3 nucleotides: TGTGCCAGCAGTTTCGGGGGGCCCCAGGAAAAACTGTTTTTT. Amino acid sequence: CASSFGGPQEKLFF.

V gene TRBV7-2 combines with J gene TRBJ1-5; tentatively, D is TRBD1 (6 bases). The CDR3 is 15 residues long. Trimming shortened V by 1 base and J by 7 bases, and 14 bases separated the two germline ends. Germline CDR1 is SGHTA and CDR2 is FQGNSA. The CDR3 nucleotides are TGTGCCAGCAGCTTAGAGTCGGGGGCGAACCAGCCCCAGCATTTT. Protein product: CASSLESGANQPQHF.

This clone was counted between two and nine times. The chain joins TRBV25-1 to TRBJ2-7; D unclear. The CDR3 extends over 12 amino acids. The germline gives CDR1 MGHDK, CDR2 SYGVNS. Trimming pared 2 bases from V and 6 bases from J, leaving 8 bases between. CDR3 DNA sequence: TGTGCCAGCAGTGAACAGGAAGGCGAGCAGTACTTC. This codes for CASSEQEGEQYF.

The V gene is TRBV27, the J gene TRBJ1-6, with D perhaps matching TRBD1 (6 bases). Germline CDR1 reads MNHEY; CDR2 reads SMNVEV (reference sequence). With 5 bases removed from V and 0 bases from J, the gap between germline ends came to 14 bases. The CDR3 sequence is 17 residues long. CDR3 in DNA: TGTGCCAGCAGTGCGGGACACCACTACTCCTATAATTCACCCCTCCACTTT. It encodes CASSAGHHYSYNSPLHF.

The V call is TRBV5-1, the J call TRBJ1-3; D gene ambiguous. Germline CDR1 reads SGHRS; CDR2 reads YFSETQ. The CDR3 extends over 16 amino acids. V was shortened by 0 bases and J by 4 bases, with 14 bases between the two germline ends. The CDR3 here is CASSLGAPGSGNTIYF. Here the CDR3 DNA reads TGCGCCAGCAGCTTGGGGGCCCCTGGCTCAGGAAACACCATATATTTT.

This clone was detected a few times. The chain has TRBV18 and TRBJ2-7; tentative D call: TRBD1 (5 bases). Germline V gene data show CDR1 as KGHSH and CDR2 as LQKENI. V shed 8 bases and J shed 2 bases, with 22 bases lying between them. The CDR3 length is 16 residues. CDR3 sequence reads: CASPRIERTRTYEQYV. The CDR3 region has the DNA TGTGCCAGCCCCAGAATAGAACGGACAAGGACCTACGAGCAGTACGTC.

This clone was picked up a small number of times. The chain employs TRBV7-9 and TRBJ1-1; a weak D match, TRBD1 (6 bases). The germline gives CDR1 SEHNR, CDR2 FQNEAQ (reference sequence). The CDR3 runs to 13 residues. With 1 base removed from V and 4 bases from J, the gap between germline ends came to 7 bases. CDR3 DNA sequence: TGTGCCAGCAGCTTAGAGGGGGGCACTGAAGCTTTCTTT. It specifies CASSLEGGTEAFF.

The CDR3 DNA follows: TGTGCCAGCAGCTTAGAATTAACGTGGGGGGGCTACAATGAGCAGTTCTTC. Residues: CASSLELTWGGYNEQFF. This chain links TRBV7-9 with TRBJ2-1; 7 positions agree with TRBD2. This CDR3 region has 17 residues. With V trimmed by 1 base and J by 3 bases, 9 bases remained unmatched. Germline lookup yields CDR1 SEHNR and CDR2 FQNEAQ (reference sequence).

As concerns this clone: Germline and junction disagree at one end, which may indicate a read error. This chain links TRBV7-7 with TRBJ2-3, with 10 bases that match TRBD1. The CDR3 covers 16 residues. The germline V gene has CDR1 SSHAT and CDR2 FNYEAQ (reference sequence). CDR3 in DNA: TGTGCTAGCAGCTTAGGACAGGGGGGAGGCACAGATACGCAGTATTTT. It codes for CASSLGQGGGTDTQYF.

The V and J genes are TRBV7-8 and TRBJ1-2, with 9 positions matching TRBD1. Trimming at V came to 1 base and at J to 7 bases, leaving 4 bases not matched to a gene. Germline loops: CDR1 SGHVS, CDR2 FQNEAQ. This CDR3 comprises 14 residues. CDR3 sequence: CASSLEQGAGGYTF. CDR3 nucleotide sequence: TGTGCCAGCAGCTTAGAACAGGGGGCAGGTGGCTACACCTTC.

This rearrangement joins TRBV2 to TRBJ1-2; D may be TRBD1 (6 bases). V gave up 2 bases and J gave up 4 bases, with 11 bases separating them. Germline V gene sequence: CDR1 SNHLY, CDR2 FYNNEI. The CDR3 spans 14 residues. The CDR3 DNA reads as TGTGCCAGCAGTGAAAGGGAGGGGGGCTATGGCTACACCTTC. Protein product: CASSEREGGYGYTF.

This sequence joins TRBV7-2 and TRBJ2-7, with D possibly TRBD2 on 5 matching bases. The CDR3 has 16 amino acids. Germline V CDR1 and CDR2: SGHTA, FQGNSA. CDR3 DNA: TGTGCCAGCAGCCTAGCCGACTCCGCAGAGGGTTACGAGCAGTACGTC. This encodes CASSLADSAEGYEQYV.

This chain links TRBV5-1 with TRBJ2-3, with TRBD2 as a possible D gene (6 bases). Germline CDR1 SGHRS, CDR2 YFSETQ. CDR3 length: 15 amino acids. With 0 bases removed from V and 2 bases from J, the gap between germline ends came to 10 bases. The CDR3 nucleotides are TGCGCCAGCAGCTTGGGCGGGGCTTCCACAGATACGCAGTATTTT. Its translation is CASSLGGASTDTQYF.

V is TRBV6-5 and J is TRBJ2-1; D is unclear. Germline V gene sequence: CDR1 MNHEY, CDR2 SVGAGI. Trimming left V 2 bases short and J 7 bases short, with 9 bases between. The CDR3 totals 13 residues. The CDR3, as DNA: TGTGCCAGCAGTTACGACGGTCGGAATGAGCAGTTCTTC. Translating gives CASSYDGRNEQFF.

The rearrangement uses TRBV19 and TRBJ2-1; 8 nucleotides match TRBD1. The CDR3 is made up of 13 amino acids. V was clipped by 8 bases and J by 5 bases; unmatched bases: 5. Germline loops: CDR1 LNHDA, CDR2 SQIVND (reference sequence). CDR3 sequence (DNA): TGTGCCAGTCGAGGACAGGGTGACAATGAGCAGTTCTTC. It translates to CASRGQGDNEQFF. The entire variable domain, with the rest obtained from reference TRBV19 and TRBJ2-1, is as follows: DGGITQSPKYLFRKEGQNVTLSCEQNLNHDAMYWYRQDPGQGLRLIYYSQIVNDFQKGDIAEGYSVSREKKESFPLTVTSAQKNPTAFYLCASRGQGDNEQFFGPGTRLTVL.

This clone was counted between two and nine times. The gene calls are TRBV5-1 and TRBJ2-3, with D tentatively TRBD2 (6 bases). The V end was cut by 2 bases, the J end by 4 bases, with 14 bases between. Looked up from germline, CDR1 is SGHRS and CDR2 is YFSETQ. The CDR3 totals 15 residues. CDR3 sequence (DNA): TGCGCCAGCAGCTTATGGGGGGAACGGGCAGATACGCAGTATTTT. Translated: CASSLWGERADTQYF.

The rearrangement uses TRBV2 and TRBJ2-4; 8 nucleotides agree with TRBD1. Per the germline V gene, CDR1 is SNHLY and CDR2 is FYNNEI. There are 17 residues in the CDR3. The V and J ends lost 7 bases and 0 bases, in that order; junction bases with no gene match: 11. This CDR3 is CASTGQELTLAKNIQYF. For the CDR3, the DNA is TGTGCCAGCACGGGACAGGAGCTTACTCTAGCCAAAAACATTCAGTACTTC. The full variable domain, its missing parts supplied by reference TRBV2 and TRBJ2-4, is EPEVTQTPSHQVTQMGQEVILRCVPISNHLYFYWYRQILGQKVEFLVSFYNNEISEKSEIFDDQFSVERPDGSNFTLKIRSTKLEDSAMYFCASTGQELTLAKNIQYFGAGTRLSVL.

This clone was detected once. This chain joins TRBV2 and TRBJ1-2; 7 bases map to TRBD1. The V segment lost 7 bases and the J segment 1 base; nucleotides outside the gene matches: 3. Per germline, CDR1 SNHLY and CDR2 FYNNEI. This CDR3 spans 13 amino acids. The CDR3: CASTWDSNYGYTF. CDR3 coding DNA: TGTGCCAGCACTTGGGACAGTAACTATGGCTACACCTTC.

The chain employs TRBV30 and TRBJ2-5, with 7 bases aligning to TRBD1. The CDR3 is 14 amino acids. Germline V gene lookup returns CDR1 GTSNPN and CDR2 SVGIG (reference sequence). The junction had 4 bases not matched to a gene; V was cut back by 2 bases and J by 1 base. The CDR3 DNA follows: TGTGCCTGGAGTACGACAGGGCTCCAAGAGACCCAGTACTTC. Its translation is CAWSTTGLQETQYF.

The chain is built from TRBV5-1 and TRBJ2-7, with D tentatively TRBD1 (6 bases). V gave up 0 bases and J gave up 2 bases, with 9 bases separating them. Germline loops: CDR1 SGHRS, CDR2 YFSETQ. CDR3 length equals 14 residues. CDR3 coding DNA: TGCGCCAGCAGCTTGGGGACAGATCCCTACGAGCAGTACTTC. Encoded protein: CASSLGTDPYEQYF.

The V and J genes are TRBV15 and TRBJ2-5; a possible D gene is TRBD2 (6 bases). Per the germline V gene, CDR1 is LNHNV and CDR2 is YYDKDF (reference sequence). Trimming stripped 0 bases from V and 4 bases from J, with 15 bases between. The CDR3 loop spans 16 amino acids. CDR3 in amino acids: CATSRDDATSGETQYF. CDR3 DNA: TGTGCCACCAGCAGAGATGATGCGACTAGTGGAGAGACCCAGTACTTC.